This T cell receptor (beta chain) was captured by sequencing in a study of Graves' ophthalmopathy and Graves' hyperthyroidism. Study-level background: Investigators collected peripheral blood at initial diagnosis, before any treatment was given.

Only a few counts were recorded for this clonotype. RNA transcripts were the template, and TCR beta CDR3 regions were amplified from them. In the first round, RT-PCR was carried out with HTBI primers, and a multiplex PCR formed the second round. Each CDR3 protein gets one entry after TCRdb re-called the multiplex PCR reads with MiXCR. The sample lists 600,000 to 950,000 distinct CDR3 sequences; 40% were seen once. The CDR3 consists of 14 residues. Germline CDR1 is DFQATT and CDR2 is SNEGSKA (reference sequence). V lost 0 bases and J lost 5; bases outside the gene matches: 7. Each donor who had ophthalmopathy showed moderate-to-severe activity, a CAS of ≥3, a NOSPECS of ≥4, and a duration under 3 months.

V is TRBV20-1 and J is TRBJ2-7; 7 bases align to TRBD1. Sequencing input: peripheral blood. This sequence was found in an adult man with Graves' ophthalmopathy. The CDR3 region has the DNA TGCAGTGCTAGAGAAGGCAGGGGGTTCCACGAGCAGTACTTC. The encoded protein is CSAREGRGFHEQYF.